The present T cell receptor (beta chain) was sequenced within a study of cytomegalovirus exposure and HLA in healthy donors. Study summary: A subsequent analysis reported that the roughly 120 validation repertoires were produced on the same platform that had also been used for the roughly 710 first-cohort repertoires.

Whole-study findings and limits: In vitro, three CMV-associated chains proved specific for CMV antigens. Many donors shared some public TCRs, even though most TCR sequences were rare. Reports credit the classifier with highly specific, highly sensitive diagnosis of cytomegalovirus status.

Trimming took 0 bases from V and 3 from J, leaving 12 bases between them. Germline CDR1 is MGHRA and CDR2 is YSYEKL. There are 16 residues in the CDR3. Details on this clone: Its antigen is undetermined.

Only in-frame clones appear in the TCRdb table, and some are missing; sequencing was by immunoSEQ multiplex PCR. The data contain under 200,000 clones, roughly nine tenths of them singletons. V is TRBV4-1 and J is TRBJ1-5; possibly TRBD1 for D (6 bases). The source is a woman aged 25 to 39 in good health and CMV-seronegative. Sequencing used PBMCs. This CDR3 reads CASSQDSGVVNQPQHF. The CDR3 region has the DNA TGCGCCAGCAGCCAAGATTCAGGGGTAGTCAATCAGCCCCAGCATTTT.